This T cell receptor beta chain emerged from a study of regulatory T cells in long-lasting Graves disease. Turning to the study itself: Antithyroid drug exposure in newly diagnosed Graves' patients had lasted under 3 months. Points from the study as a whole: Sample size was small, which may have lowered accuracy. Newly diagnosed disease favored TRBV20-1 and TRBJ2-1 over persistent disease.

In the case of this clonotype: Its antigen is unknown.

The CDR3 is made up of 12 amino acids. Germline CDR1 is SQVTM and CDR2 is ANQGSEA. The V end lost 0 bases, the J end lost 14 bases, and 16 bases lay between the germline ends. CDR3-region Arm-PCR and iRepertoire HTBI primers produced the TCR beta libraries. MiXCR was run by TCRdb on the multiplex PCR reads, yielding one entry per CDR3 protein. Of about 470,000 distinct CDR3 sequences detected, roughly 17% appear once; the ten largest clones hold 9.5% to 15%. Time point described: newly diagnosed GD, antithyroid drugs for less than 3 months. The TCR library was made from RNA extracted from PBMCs. The sample was also reused in another study, on T cells in Graves' hyperthyroidism and ophthalmopathy. Per that study: The study used the HTBI primer set for a first-round RT-PCR of the TCR CDR3.

The V call is TRBV29-1, the J call TRBJ1-2; D unclear. The TCR originated in a man aged 40-49 years with Graves disease. The sample here was peripheral blood mononuclear cells (PBMCs), taken at new diagnosis, from a patient treated with antithyroid drugs. CDR3 protein: CSVEDRGGYQTF. CDR3 in DNA: TGCAGCGTTGAAGATCGGGGAGGGTATCAGACCTTC.